This TCR beta chain was sequenced during a study of T cell responses to AZD1222 COVID-19 vaccine. General observations from the study: Nearly half of spike-specific TCRs reportedly go after variant regions that carry no mutations.

A note on this clone: Its antigen remains unknown.

Data came from immunoSEQ multiplex PCR; TCRdb stores just in-frame clones and leaves some out. Among 140,000 to 150,000 clones, approximately 85% were seen once, and the ten largest hold roughly 7.3%. The sequence derives from an adult in good health. The sample in question was peripheral blood, obtained on day 0 of AZD1222 vaccination.

CDR3 nucleotides: TGTGCCAGCAGCCCGGACAGGTTTACTGAGCAGTTCTTC. Its translation: CASSPDRFTEQFF. This sequence joins TRBV27 and TRBJ2-1; 7 bases are a match to TRBD1. V lost 6 bases and J lost 9; bases outside the gene matches: 8. The germline V gene encodes CDR1 MNHEY and CDR2 SMNVEV (reference sequence). This CDR3 region has 13 residues.